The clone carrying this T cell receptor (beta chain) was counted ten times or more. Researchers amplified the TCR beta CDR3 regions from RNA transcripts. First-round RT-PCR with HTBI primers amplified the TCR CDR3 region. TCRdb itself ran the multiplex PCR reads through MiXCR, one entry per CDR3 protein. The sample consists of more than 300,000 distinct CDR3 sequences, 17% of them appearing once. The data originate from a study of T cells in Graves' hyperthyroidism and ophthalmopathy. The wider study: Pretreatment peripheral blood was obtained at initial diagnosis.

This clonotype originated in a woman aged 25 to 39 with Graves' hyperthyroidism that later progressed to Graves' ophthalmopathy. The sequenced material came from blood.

The CDR3 reads CSAPPAGLSTDTQYF. CDR3 in DNA: TGCAGTGCACCACCCGCTGGGCTAAGCACAGATACGCAGTATTTT. The chain employs TRBV20-1 and TRBJ2-3; no clear D gene. V was shortened by 6 bases and J by 0 bases, with 16 bases between the two germline ends. The length of the CDR3 is 15 residues. The V gene's germline CDR1 is DFQATT and CDR2 SNEGSKA (reference sequence).